These 16 T cell receptor beta chains came from one sample sequenced in a study of blood T cell repertoires in COVID-19. Clones were read by immunoSEQ multiplex PCR, and TCRdb kept only the in-frame ones, dropping some. The data contain 200,000 to 250,000 clones, 75% to 85% of them singletons. Sequencing was performed on peripheral blood. The receptors were gathered from a woman aged 70 to 79 with COVID-19, enrolled during active disease.

V is TRBV6-5 and J is TRBJ2-7, with a weak D call TRBD2 (5 bases). The CDR3 contains 14 residues. From germline, CDR1 is MNHEY and CDR2 SVGAGI. Trimming removed 5 bases at V and 4 bases at J, with 15 bases between. CDR3 amino acids: CASSRRGPRYEQYF. CDR3 DNA sequence: TGTGCCAGCAGTCGTCGCGGGCCCAGGTACGAGCAGTACTTC.

The chain is built from TRBV7-3 and TRBJ1-1; D possibly corresponds to TRBD1 (5 bases). CDR3 length: 14 residues. The ends were cut back, 2 bases at V and 7 bases at J, with 14 bases in the middle. Germline CDR1 SGHTA, CDR2 FQGTGA. The CDR3 DNA reads as TGTGCCAGCAGCTTACAGCCAGGGCTGAGTGAAGCTTTCTTT. Protein product: CASSLQPGLSEAFF.

V gene TRBV10-3 combines with J gene TRBJ1-1; a weak D match, TRBD1 (6 bases). This CDR3 region has 14 residues. The V end lost 5 bases, the J end lost 0 bases, and 10 bases lay between the germline ends. Germline-derived CDR1 and CDR2 are ENHRY and SYGVKD. For the CDR3, the DNA is TGTGCCATCAGTAAACAGGGTATGAACACTGAAGCTTTCTTT. This gives the protein CAISKQGMNTEAFF.

This clone is a singleton in its sample. The rearrangement links TRBV4-3 to TRBJ2-1; the match to TRBD2 covers 12 bases. Germline V lookup: CDR1 LGHNA, CDR2 YSLEER. This CDR3 is 14 amino acids long. Germline trimming cut 1 base from V and 9 bases from J; bases unmatched to any gene: 1. CDR3 residues: CASSQGLAGAEQFF. The CDR3, as DNA: TGCGCCAGCAGCCAAGGACTAGCGGGAGCTGAGCAGTTCTTC.

This sequence joins TRBV5-4 and TRBJ2-3; no clear D gene. V was cut by 2 bases and J by 5 bases, with 6 bases left in between. The CDR3 extends over 12 amino acids. Germline-derived CDR1 and CDR2 are SGHNT and YYREEE (reference sequence). CDR3 coding DNA: TGTGCCAGCAGCTTATCACTAGATACGCAGTATTTT. Translation: CASSLSLDTQYF.

The table lists this clone with a few counts. The genes are TRBV18 and TRBJ2-1; D may be TRBD1 (5 bases). The CDR3 runs 17 residues. V lost 3 bases, J lost 0 bases, and 15 bases lay in between. The germline V gene encodes CDR1 KGHSH and CDR2 LQKENI. The CDR3 is CASSPFEDTSSYNEQFF. CDR3 bases: TGTGCCAGCTCACCCTTTGAGGACACCAGCTCCTACAATGAGCAGTTCTTC. Full variable domain (missing parts from reference TRBV18 and TRBJ2-1): NAGVMQNPRHLVRRRGQEARLRCSPMKGHSHVYWYRQLPEEGLKFMVYLQKENIIDESGMPKERFSAEFPKEGPSILRIQQVVRGDSAAYFCASSPFEDTSSYNEQFFGPGTRLTVL.

The chain is built from TRBV7-9 and TRBJ1-5; 8 bases align to TRBD1. Per the germline V gene, CDR1 is SEHNR and CDR2 is FQNEAQ (reference sequence). The CDR3 runs 17 residues. V trimming: 5 bases; J trimming: 6 bases; junction bases outside the gene matches: 15. The CDR3 coding sequence is TGTGCCAGCAGCATCGGCGGGGCAGGGGGCTTGGGTCAGCCCCAGCATTTT. Its protein product is CASSIGGAGGLGQPQHF. The full variable domain, rest sourced from reference TRBV7-9 and TRBJ1-5, is DTGVSQNPRHKITKRGQNVTFRCDPISEHNRLYWYRQTLGQGPEFLTYFQNEAQLEKSRLLSDRFSAERPKGSFSTLEIQRTEQGDSAMYLCASSIGGAGGLGQPQHFGDGTRLSIL.

In nucleotides, the CDR3 is TGTGCCAGCAGCTCGCAGACAGGGGGCTGGGATACGCAGTATTTT. It is translated as CASSSQTGGWDTQYF. The gene calls are TRBV7-2 and TRBJ2-3, with TRBD1 matching 10 bases. The trim removed 4 bases at V and 6 bases at J, leaving 7 bases unmatched. The CDR3 is 15 amino acids. Germline V CDR1 and CDR2: SGHTA, FQGNSA.

Regarding this clone: The sample contains more than one DNA sequence encoding this CDR3. The J gene is TRBJ1-2, the V gene TRBV11-3; D might be TRBD1 (5 bases). V shed 0 bases and J shed 3 bases, with 14 bases lying between them. Germline V gene data show CDR1 as SGHNT and CDR2 as YENEEA. The CDR3 runs to 16 residues. CDR3 in DNA: TGTGCCAGCAGCTTAGAAGGGCGGGGCGGAGACTATGGCTACACCTTC. The encoded protein is CASSLEGRGGDYGYTF.

This sequence joins TRBV7-2 and TRBJ2-7, with 9 bases fitting TRBD2. Trimming took 1 base from V and 5 from J; bases not matched to a gene: 9. Germline loops: CDR1 SGHTA, CDR2 FQGNSA. This CDR3 is built from 16 residues. CDR3 in amino acids: CASSLGSGRKSDEQYF. CDR3 sequence (DNA): TGTGCCAGCAGCTTAGGTAGCGGGAGAAAATCCGACGAGCAGTACTTC.

The gene calls are TRBV29-1 and TRBJ1-1; D possibly corresponds to TRBD1 (5 bases). Trimming shortened V by 4 bases and J by 1 base, and 22 bases separated the two germline ends. CDR1 and CDR2 (germline): SQVTM, ANQGSEA. The CDR3 spans 17 residues. The CDR3 is CSVGRQLGNLRNTEAFF. DNA for the CDR3: TGCAGCGTTGGGCGACAGCTGGGTAATTTAAGGAACACTGAAGCTTTCTTT.

The CDR3 DNA follows: TGTGCCAGCAGAACGACTAGCGGACCACCTACTATGAATGAGCAGTTCTTC. It codes for CASRTTSGPPTMNEQFF. This sequence joins TRBV7-9 and TRBJ2-1; 9 bases match TRBD2. Germline lookup yields CDR1 SEHNR and CDR2 FQNEAQ (reference sequence). Germline trimming cut 6 bases from V and 7 bases from J; bases unmatched to any gene: 16. This CDR3 region has 17 residues.

This clone was picked up a small number of times. The chain joins TRBV29-1 to TRBJ1-4; D possibly corresponds to TRBD1 (5 bases). Trimming removed 7 bases from V and 8 bases from J, with 17 bases in between. The germline CDR1 and CDR2 sequences are SQVTM and ANQGSEA. The CDR3 loop spans 13 amino acids. The CDR3 loop reads CSATTAAGEKLFF. The CDR3 region has the DNA TGCAGCGCAACGACAGCCGCCGGGGAAAAACTGTTTTTT.

The chain has TRBV7-2 and TRBJ2-3; TRBD1 aligns across 8 bases. The CDR3 runs 12 residues. J lost 4 bases, V lost 10 bases, and 4 bases had no gene match. Germline CDR1 reads SGHTA; CDR2 reads FQGNSA. CDR3 protein: CATRTGSDTQYF. CDR3 DNA sequence: TGTGCCACCAGGACAGGGTCAGATACGCAGTATTTT.

This rearrangement joins TRBV24-1 to TRBJ2-7; D is uncertain. CDR1 is KGHDR, CDR2 SFDVKD, per germline. V shed 5 bases and J shed 3 bases, with 7 bases lying between them. The CDR3 length is 12 residues. The CDR3 DNA reads TGTGCCACCAGTGGCGGCGGCTACGAGCAGTACTTC. It encodes CATSGGGYEQYF.

The chain joins TRBV24-1 to TRBJ1-1, with D perhaps TRBD1 (5 bases). Germline V gene data show CDR1 as KGHDR and CDR2 as SFDVKD. The CDR3 totals 13 residues. Trimming left V 8 bases short and J 1 base short, with 10 bases between. The CDR3 is CATKGQGNTEAFF. As DNA, the CDR3 is TGTGCCACCAAGGGTCAGGGGAACACTGAAGCTTTCTTT.